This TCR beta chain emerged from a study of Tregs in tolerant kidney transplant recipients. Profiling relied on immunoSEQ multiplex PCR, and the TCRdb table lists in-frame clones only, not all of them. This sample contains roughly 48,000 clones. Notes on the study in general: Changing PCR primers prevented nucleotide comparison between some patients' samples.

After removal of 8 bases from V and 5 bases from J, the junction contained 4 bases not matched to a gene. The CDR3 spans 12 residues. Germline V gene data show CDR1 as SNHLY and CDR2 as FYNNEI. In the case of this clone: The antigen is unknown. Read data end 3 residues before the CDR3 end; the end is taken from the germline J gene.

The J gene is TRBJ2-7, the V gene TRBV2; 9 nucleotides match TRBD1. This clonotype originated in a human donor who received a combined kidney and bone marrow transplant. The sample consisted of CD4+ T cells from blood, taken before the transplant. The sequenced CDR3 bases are TGTGCCAGCGAACAGGGGGCGGACGAG. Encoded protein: CASEQGADE. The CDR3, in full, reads CASEQGADEQYF.